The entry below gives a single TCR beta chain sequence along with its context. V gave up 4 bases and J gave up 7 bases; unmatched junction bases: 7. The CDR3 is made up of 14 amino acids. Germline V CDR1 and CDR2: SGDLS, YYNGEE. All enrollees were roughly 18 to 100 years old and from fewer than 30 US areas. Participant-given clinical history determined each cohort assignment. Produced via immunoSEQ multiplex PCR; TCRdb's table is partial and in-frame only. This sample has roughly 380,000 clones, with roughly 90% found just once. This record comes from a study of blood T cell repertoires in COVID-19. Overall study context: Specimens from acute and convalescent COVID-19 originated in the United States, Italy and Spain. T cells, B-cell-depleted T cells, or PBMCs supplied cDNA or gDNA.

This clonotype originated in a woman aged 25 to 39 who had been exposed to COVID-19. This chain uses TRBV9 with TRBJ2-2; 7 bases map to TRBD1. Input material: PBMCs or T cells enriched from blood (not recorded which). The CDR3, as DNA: TGTGCCAGCAGCATCGACAGGGATCGCGGGGAGCTGTTTTTT. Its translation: CASSIDRDRGELFF.